This TCR beta chain was captured by sequencing in a study of Tregs in tolerant kidney transplant recipients. Produced via immunoSEQ multiplex PCR; TCRdb's table is partial and in-frame only. Found here are tens of thousands of clones, 80% to 95% of them singletons; the top ten hold around 1.6%. This CDR3 has 15 residues. Germline V gives CDR1 SGHDT, CDR2 YYEEEE. V gave up 0 bases and J gave up 4 bases; unmatched junction bases: 3. Mixed chimerism was transient after nonmyeloablative marrow transplants from related graft donors. J is TRBJ2-5 and V is TRBV5-6, with TRBD2 identical over 10 bases. The receptor was isolated from a human patient who received a combined kidney and bone marrow transplant. Some T cells may be transferred from the graft donor. Source: CD4+ T cells from blood (PBMCs), taken 12 months after the transplant. CDR3 nucleotides: TGTGCCAGCAGCTTGGTGGCTAGCGGGAGAGAGACCCAGTACTTC. Its protein product is CASSLVASGRETQYF.